This T cell receptor beta chain was retrieved from a study of a mutant IDH1 vaccine in newly diagnosed glioma. Described time point: week 47, end of study. Vaccination used 300 ug of mutant IDH1 20-mer peptide per dose, with topical imiquimod. Germline CDR1 is SNHLY and CDR2 is FYNNEI. The CDR3 totals 12 residues. V was shortened by 6 bases and J by 4 bases, with 10 bases between the two germline ends. Here immunoSEQ multiplex PCR was the method, and the copy in TCRdb shows in-frame clones only, minus some. The sample gives roughly 46,000 clones, approximately 84% of which show up once; 4.3% is in the top ten. This clone turned up a few times. The antigen remains undetermined.

The TCR originated in a woman aged 25 to 45 with glioma. Some clones in this sample may be carry-over from other donors' samples. The V call is TRBV2, the J call TRBJ2-7; weak D call: TRBD2 (6 bases). Source: PBMCs, taken from a glioma patient whose treatment included an IDH1 peptide vaccine. This chain's CDR3 is CASSPEGYEQYF. The DNA for the CDR3 is TGTGCCAGCAGCCCGGAGGGTTACGAGCAGTACTTC.